The 13 T cell receptor beta chains below were found in one sample sequenced in a study of T cells in narcolepsy. Assay: immunoSEQ multiplex PCR; the TCRdb copy retains only in-frame clones and omits some. Of about 25,000 clones in the sample, about 80% were seen once. Source material: CD45RA- memory CD4+ T cells from PBMCs. The receptors were sampled from a human donor with narcolepsy.

The chain is built from TRBV5-4 and TRBJ1-2, with unresolved D. CDR1 is SGHNT, CDR2 YYREEE, per germline (reference sequence). Trimming cost V 2 bases and J 7 bases, with 12 bases left between them. CDR3 size: 13 residues. The CDR3 DNA is TGTGCCAGCAGCTTTACTGGGCCCGGTGGCTACACCTTC. Amino acid sequence: CASSFTGPGGYTF.

The V gene is TRBV11-2, the J gene TRBJ2-1; 9 nucleotides match TRBD2. This CDR3 spans 14 amino acids. Trimming removed 3 bases from V and 9 bases from J; junction bases left unmatched: 6. The V gene's germline CDR1 is SGHAT and CDR2 FQNNGV. This chain's CDR3 is CASSLQRGAGEQFF. The CDR3 DNA reads as TGTGCCAGCAGCTTGCAGCGGGGGGCCGGTGAGCAGTTCTTC.

The chain has TRBV5-1 and TRBJ1-2; TRBD1 might be the D (6 bases). Deletions cut 3 bases from V and 7 bases from J, with 10 bases between. CDR1 and CDR2 (germline): SGHRS, YFSETQ. This CDR3 spans 12 amino acids. CDR3 sequence: CASSSQGSGYTF. The CDR3 region has the DNA TGCGCCAGCAGCTCACAGGGTTCTGGCTACACCTTC.

There are a few counts of this clone. The rearrangement joins TRBV4-1 to TRBJ2-3; 14 nucleotides match TRBD2. The CDR3 loop spans 18 amino acids. Germline-derived CDR1 and CDR2 are MGHRA and YSYEKL. The J segment lost 3 bases and the V segment lost 4 bases, leaving 9 bases of the junction unmatched. The CDR3 DNA follows: TGCGCCAGCAGCCTAAACGCGGGACTAGCGGGGGCGACAGATACGCAGTATTTT. This encodes CASSLNAGLAGATDTQYF.

The V gene is TRBV2, the J gene TRBJ1-2; D not certain. CDR3 length equals 13 residues. CDR1 is SNHLY, CDR2 FYNNEI, per germline. Trimming pared 7 bases from V and 3 bases from J, leaving 12 bases between. This chain's CDR3 is CASTDQLDYGYTF. The CDR3 region has the DNA TGTGCCAGCACAGACCAACTAGACTATGGCTACACCTTC. Looking up the rest from reference TRBV2 and TRBJ1-2 gives the full variable domain: EPEVTQTPSHQVTQMGQEVILRCVPISNHLYFYWYRQILGQKVEFLVSFYNNEISEKSEIFDDQFSVERPDGSNFTLKIRSTKLEDSAMYFCASTDQLDYGYTFGSGTRLTVV.

The chain links TRBV25-1 to TRBJ2-5; TRBD2 aligns across 10 bases. Unmatched junction bases numbered 3, after V lost 3 bases and J lost 5 bases. The CDR3 length is 14 residues. The germline V gene has CDR1 MGHDK and CDR2 SYGVNS. Here the CDR3 reads CASSDPSGSETQYF. DNA of the CDR3: TGTGCCAGCAGTGATCCTAGCGGGAGTGAGACCCAGTACTTC.

The J gene is TRBJ2-1, the V gene TRBV5-1; 11 bases align to TRBD2. Germline V gene lookup returns CDR1 SGHRS and CDR2 YFSETQ. The CDR3 is made up of 16 amino acids. V lost 0 bases to trimming and J lost 6 bases; unmatched junction nucleotides: 5. CDR3 sequence: CASSLEVGTSGNEQFF. The CDR3 nucleotides read TGCGCCAGCAGCTTGGAGGTCGGGACTAGCGGCAATGAGCAGTTCTTC.

V usage is TRBV19 and J usage is TRBJ1-1, with 8 bases matching TRBD1. Germline trimming cut 5 bases from V and 2 bases from J; bases unmatched to any gene: 7. Germline assignment: CDR1 LNHDA and CDR2 SQIVND (reference sequence). This CDR3 comprises 15 residues. CDR3 protein: CASSSRGRGNTEAFF. The CDR3 DNA sequence: TGTGCCAGTAGTTCCAGGGGGCGCGGAAACACTGAAGCTTTCTTT.

V is TRBV7-6 and J is TRBJ1-2, with D uncertain. Between the trimmed V and J ends, which lost 5 bases and 2 bases, there was a span of 21 bases. The CDR3 is 17 amino acids. CDR1 and CDR2 (germline): SGHVS, FNYEAQ. The CDR3 region is CASSKMSESRKNYGYTF. Here the CDR3 DNA reads TGTGCCAGCAGCAAGATGTCTGAATCTCGAAAGAACTATGGCTACACCTTC.

The chain combines TRBV9 with TRBJ2-5, with D perhaps TRBD1 or TRBD2 (6 bases each). The J call could be wrong; TRBJ2-7 is a better fit for the DNA end. This CDR3 has 14 amino acids. The germline CDR1 and CDR2 sequences are SGDLS and YYNGEE. As DNA, the CDR3 is TGTGCCAGCAGGGGGGCGGGGACCTCCTACGAGCAGTACTTC. Amino acids: CASRGAGTSYEQYF.

The chain recombines TRBV15 with TRBJ1-2; D ambiguous. Germline CDR1 LNHNV, CDR2 YYDKDF (reference sequence). This CDR3 contains 14 residues. V was cut by 5 bases and J by 2 bases, with 12 bases left in between. The CDR3 DNA follows: TGTGCCACCAGCTCCGCCCGGTCCAACTATGGCTACACCTTC. Translated: CATSSARSNYGYTF.

The chain is built from TRBV6-5 and TRBJ2-1, with a possible D match to TRBD2 (6 bases). CDR3 length: 15 amino acids. The ends were cut back, 0 bases at V and 5 bases at J, with 11 bases in the middle. Germline V gives CDR1 MNHEY, CDR2 SVGAGI. The CDR3 spells CASSYSRLANNEQFF. The CDR3 nucleotides read TGTGCCAGCAGTTACTCTCGGCTAGCGAACAATGAGCAGTTCTTC.

V and J are TRBV27 and TRBJ1-1; no reliable D call. The germline gives CDR1 MNHEY, CDR2 SMNVEV (reference sequence). The CDR3 sequence is 14 residues long. Trimming took 6 bases from V and 0 from J, leaving 11 bases between them. Written as DNA, the CDR3 is TGTGCCAGCAGGTCCCGGGCCCTGAACACTGAAGCTTTCTTT. Its protein is CASRSRALNTEAFF.